What follows are 14 T cell receptor beta chains derived from one specimen sequenced in a study of cytomegalovirus exposure and HLA in healthy donors. TCRdb keeps only in-frame clones here, not all; method: immunoSEQ multiplex PCR. The sample gives about 360,000 clones, 70% to 90% of which show up once; under 0.95% is in the top ten. Sequences were obtained from PBMCs. The receptors come from a young woman in good health and CMV-seronegative.

The chain has TRBV28 and TRBJ2-7; maybe TRBD2 (6 bases). Germline V gene sequence: CDR1 MDHEN, CDR2 SYDVKM. The CDR3 totals 15 residues. V was shortened by 2 bases and J by 7 bases, with 18 bases between the two germline ends. CDR3 sequence: CASSLLPTSSGEQYF. The CDR3 DNA reads TGTGCCAGCAGTTTACTCCCCACTAGCTCGGGAGAGCAGTACTTC.

The chain links TRBV5-1 to TRBJ2-2; 9 bases fit TRBD1. The V gene's germline CDR1 is SGHRS and CDR2 YFSETQ. J gave up 6 bases and V 1 base, and 7 bases lay outside the gene matches. The CDR3 sequence is 16 residues long. DNA of the CDR3: TGCGCCAGCAGCTTGAGTCCCGGGACAGGGTCCGGGGAGCTGTTTTTT. It specifies CASSLSPGTGSGELFF.

This sequence joins TRBV5-1 and TRBJ2-5, with D perhaps matching TRBD1 (5 bases). V was trimmed by 1 base and J by 5 bases, leaving 9 bases between them. The germline CDR1 and CDR2 sequences are SGHRS and YFSETQ. This CDR3 region has 13 residues. The CDR3 coding sequence is TGCGCCAGCAGCTTGTCACAGGTCGAGACCCAGTACTTC. Residues: CASSLSQVETQYF.

This clone appeared once. The rearrangement links TRBV9 to TRBJ2-5, with 10 nucleotides matching TRBD2. In germline, CDR1 is SGDLS, CDR2 YYNGEE. The CDR3 runs 16 residues. V lost 4 bases to trimming and J lost 5 bases; unmatched junction nucleotides: 11. CDR3 sequence: CASSPGLAGAPETQYF. For the CDR3, the DNA is TGTGCCAGCAGCCCGGGGCTAGCGGGAGCCCCCGAGACCCAGTACTTC.

The rearrangement uses TRBV30 and TRBJ1-2; 7 bases are a match to TRBD1. Germline V lookup: CDR1 GTSNPN, CDR2 SVGIG (reference sequence). The CDR3 extends over 13 amino acids. Trimming cost V 6 bases and J 3 bases; bases outside gene matches: 7. The DNA for the CDR3 is TGTGCCTGCACAGGGGATACCTACTATGGCTACACCTTC. This codes for CACTGDTYYGYTF.

The chain links TRBV2 to TRBJ2-2; TRBD1 might be the D (6 bases). Germline V gene data show CDR1 as SNHLY and CDR2 as FYNNEI. The CDR3 is 14 amino acids. V was cut by 7 bases and J by 6 bases, with 15 bases left in between. The CDR3 sequence: CASTQTGMPGELFF. In DNA, the CDR3 is TGTGCCAGCACCCAAACAGGGATGCCCGGGGAGCTGTTTTTT.

This clone showed up just once. As DNA, the CDR3 is TGTGCCAGCAGTCCTTATACCGGACTAGCGGCCTACAATGAGCAGTTCTTC. Its translation is CASSPYTGLAAYNEQFF. The V and J genes are TRBV27 and TRBJ2-1; 10 bases are shared with TRBD2. After removal of 5 bases from V and 2 bases from J, the junction contained 9 bases not matched to a gene. Germline values: CDR1 MNHEY, CDR2 SMNVEV (reference sequence). The CDR3 consists of 17 residues.

As for this clone: The sample carries other DNA sequences with the same CDR3. The chain couples TRBV5-1 to TRBJ1-4, with 9 bases identical to TRBD1. The CDR3 loop spans 16 amino acids. Germline V CDR1 and CDR2: SGHRS, YFSETQ. J was trimmed by 3 bases and V by 4 bases; bases with no gene match: 7. This CDR3 reads CASSRTGEGANEKLFF. The CDR3 DNA reads TGCGCCAGCAGCCGGACAGGGGAGGGAGCTAATGAAAAACTGTTTTTT.

This clone has a handful of counts. The chain uses TRBV11-2 and TRBJ2-1; 9 bases are shared with TRBD1. With V trimmed by 4 bases and J by 7 bases, 8 bases remained unmatched. The germline gives CDR1 SGHAT, CDR2 FQNNGV. This CDR3 is 15 amino acids long. The CDR3: CASSWVQTGGNEQFF. The DNA for the CDR3 is TGTGCCAGCAGCTGGGTCCAGACAGGGGGTAATGAGCAGTTCTTC. Complete variable domain (other parts from reference TRBV11-2 and TRBJ2-1): EAGVAQSPRYKIIEKRQSVAFWCNPISGHATLYWYQQILGQGPKLLIQFQNNGVVDDSQLPKDRFSAERLKGVDSTLKIQPAKLEDSAVYLCASSWVQTGGNEQFFGPGTRLTVL.

V is TRBV11-2 and J is TRBJ2-7, with TRBD2 matching over 9 bases. After removal of 5 bases from V and 1 base from J, the junction contained 9 bases not matched to a gene. Germline assignment: CDR1 SGHAT and CDR2 FQNNGV. This CDR3 has 16 residues. Written as DNA, the CDR3 is TGTGCCAGCAGCCGACAACCGGGACTAGCTTCCTACGAGCAGTACTTC. Translated, it gives CASSRQPGLASYEQYF. Full variable domain (missing parts from reference TRBV11-2 and TRBJ2-7): EAGVAQSPRYKIIEKRQSVAFWCNPISGHATLYWYQQILGQGPKLLIQFQNNGVVDDSQLPKDRFSAERLKGVDSTLKIQPAKLEDSAVYLCASSRQPGLASYEQYFGPGTRLTVT.

This clone was observed a single time. The rearrangement uses TRBV9 and TRBJ2-5; TRBD1 matches 9 bases. The CDR3 extends over 16 amino acids. CDR1 and CDR2 (germline): SGDLS, YYNGEE. Trimming removed 4 bases from V and 3 bases from J; junction bases left unmatched: 10. In DNA, the CDR3 is TGTGCCAGCAGCCTACTTGACAGGGGGACTAAAGAGACCCAGTACTTC. Its translation is CASSLLDRGTKETQYF.

This rearrangement joins TRBV21-1 to TRBJ2-1; the D call in the table, TRBD2, was not verified against the DNA. TRBV21-1 is recorded as a pseudogene. CDR3 length equals 14 residues. CDR3 bases: TGTGCCAGCAGCAAGCGGGGGGACAACAATGAGCAGTTCTTC. Its protein is CASSKRGDNNEQFF.

The chain links TRBV4-1 to TRBJ2-7, with 12 bases aligning to TRBD2. V was pared by 4 bases and J by 2 bases, with 9 bases of the junction left unmatched. Germline V gives CDR1 MGHRA, CDR2 YSYEKL. The CDR3 contains 17 residues. CDR3: CASSLRTSGELPYEQYF. The CDR3 nucleotides are TGCGCCAGCAGCCTACGGACTAGCGGGGAACTACCCTACGAGCAGTACTTC.

The rearrangement links TRBV6-1 to TRBJ2-7, with 10 bases lining up with TRBD1. V dropped 0 bases and J dropped 6; count of bases not matched to a gene: 5. This CDR3 spans 15 amino acids. Per the germline V gene, CDR1 is MNHNS and CDR2 is SASEGT. The DNA for the CDR3 is TGTGCCAGCAGTGAAGCGGGACAGGGGATCAGCGAGCAGTACTTC. It translates to CASSEAGQGISEQYF.